This entry lists 5 T cell receptor beta chains sequenced from one sample in a study of sequential checkpoint blockade in melanoma. Treatment in this sample: randomized to nivolumab then ipilimumab (arm A) or the reverse (arm B). Libraries were prepared by immunoSEQ multiplex PCR; TCRdb keeps only in-frame clonotypes and omits some of them. The data show 10,000 to 15,000 clones, roughly a fifth seen once. Here the sequenced sample was tumor tissue (inferred from file names), taken from a patient given nivolumab and ipilimumab in sequence. All receptors come from a human donor with melanoma.

The rearrangement joins TRBV25-1 to TRBJ2-1, with unresolved D. Germline V gene lookup returns CDR1 MGHDK and CDR2 SYGVNS. Trimming cost V 4 bases and J 0 bases, with 10 bases left between them. The CDR3 is 15 amino acids. The CDR3 region is CASSASWSSYNEQFF. The CDR3, as DNA: TGTGCCAGCAGTGCGAGCTGGAGCTCCTACAATGAGCAGTTCTTC.

This clone has just a few counts. This chain links TRBV11-3 with TRBJ2-6; TRBD2 agrees at 7 bases. The V and J ends lost 4 bases and 0 bases, in that order; junction bases with no gene match: 0. The CDR3 extends over 15 amino acids. Germline CDR1 reads SGHNT; CDR2 reads YENEEA. CDR3 DNA sequence: TGTGCCAGCAGCTCTAGCGGCTCTGGGGCCAACGTCCTGACTTTC. It codes for CASSSSGSGANVLTF.

This clone was counted between two and nine times. The chain couples TRBV9 to TRBJ2-1; D is possibly TRBD2 (6 bases). Germline V gives CDR1 SGDLS, CDR2 YYNGEE. V dropped 4 bases and J dropped 5 bases, with 19 bases sitting between them. The CDR3 loop spans 16 amino acids. The CDR3 region is CASSSSPLAPDNEQFF. The CDR3 DNA follows: TGTGCCAGCAGCTCCAGCCCCCTAGCGCCTGACAATGAGCAGTTCTTC.

This clone was seen only a few times. This chain connects TRBV6-8 to TRBJ2-7; D gene uncertain. This CDR3 region has 14 residues. Germline values: CDR1 MNHGY, CDR2 SAAAGT. Trimming stripped 7 bases from V and 5 bases from J, with 18 bases between. The CDR3 spells CASNPGWAVDEQYF. CDR3 bases: TGTGCCAGCAACCCCGGGTGGGCGGTAGACGAGCAGTACTTC.

In this sample, this clone turned up a few times. J is TRBJ2-1 and V is TRBV15; D may be TRBD1 or TRBD2 (7 bases each). V dropped 1 base and J dropped 7 bases, with 17 bases sitting between them. Germline V gives CDR1 LNHNV, CDR2 YYDKDF (reference sequence). The CDR3 is made up of 16 amino acids. CDR3 bases: TGTGCCACCAGCAGAGTGGCCAGGGGGGGCCTAAATGAGCAGTTCTTC. This gives the protein CATSRVARGGLNEQFF.